This T cell receptor (beta chain) was observed in a study of response to subunit inactivated influenza vaccine. General study results and limits: Few new T cells, the authors suggested, are recruited by each seasonal influenza vaccination.

As concerns this clonotype: What it recognizes is unknown.

The CDR3 contains 21 residues. Germline CDR1 SGHTA, CDR2 FQGNSA. The ends were cut back, 0 bases at V and 2 bases at J, with 26 bases in the middle. TCRdb used MiXCR to reprocess the RT-PCR reads, holding one entry per CDR3 protein. The sample includes roughly 700,000 distinct CDR3 sequences, less than 20% of them seen just once. This clonotype was obtained from a man in his fifties who received an inactivated influenza vaccine. Source: PBMCs from blood, taken 11 to 12 days after vaccination. The chain recombines TRBV7-2 with TRBJ2-1, with TRBD2 as a possible D gene (6 bases). The CDR3 DNA reads as TGTGCCAGCAGCTTAGCGCATTCAGCGGGCCCTACCCCGAGGCCCTACAATGAGCAGTTCTTC. Translation gives CASSLAHSAGPTPRPYNEQFF.